These 27 T cell receptor beta chains share one sample of origin, sequenced in a study of blood T cells in healthy people across ages. Alongside a J-beta primer mix, a sample-barcoded 5' primer served in a second PCR lasting roughly 7 to 11 cycles. TCRdb redid the calling of the 5' RACE reads with MiXCR, one entry per CDR3 protein. The repertoire includes roughly 1.5 million distinct CDR3 sequences, approximately 43% of them detected once, and more than 4% sits in the top ten. Sequenced: blood. All receptors derive from a young woman in good health.

The chain combines TRBV27 with TRBJ1-2, with TRBD1 identical over 9 bases. Germline V gene data show CDR1 as MNHEY and CDR2 as SMNVEV (reference sequence). The CDR3 totals 19 residues. The ends lost 1 base at V and 3 bases at J; junction bases unmatched: 15. DNA of the CDR3: TGTGCCAGCAGTTTATGGAGCCCGGACAGGGGACCTCTTTACTATGGCTACACCTTC. Amino acids: CASSLWSPDRGPLYYGYTF.

The chain recombines TRBV7-2 with TRBJ1-1; no clear D gene. The CDR3 consists of 13 residues. V was clipped by 6 bases and J by 3 bases, with 11 bases between them. Germline-derived CDR1 and CDR2 are SGHTA and FQGNSA. CDR3 sequence: CASRLTRDTEAFF. The CDR3 region has the DNA TGTGCCAGCAGACTGACCCGGGACACTGAAGCTTTCTTT.

Only a few counts were recorded for this clonotype. The chain carries TRBV19 and TRBJ1-1, with no clear D. The length of the CDR3 is 14 residues. The V end lost 3 bases, the J end lost 0 bases, and 8 bases lay between the germline ends. CDR1 and CDR2 (germline): LNHDA, SQIVND (reference sequence). The CDR3 bases are TGTGCCAGTAGTATGGCTGACATGAACACTGAAGCTTTCTTT. Protein product: CASSMADMNTEAFF.

V usage is TRBV4-2 and J usage is TRBJ2-2, with D perhaps TRBD1 (5 bases). The germline CDR1 and CDR2 sequences are LGHNA and YNFKEQ. The CDR3 is made up of 16 amino acids. Trimming removed 0 bases at V and 0 bases at J, with 8 bases between. CDR3 sequence (DNA): TGTGCCAGCAGCCAAGAAGGGGAATCGAACACCGGGGAGCTGTTTTTT. Translation: CASSQEGESNTGELFF.

This clonotype was recorded many times. The chain couples TRBV4-3 to TRBJ2-7; D remains unclear. The germline gives CDR1 LGHNA, CDR2 YSLEER. Trimming left V 0 bases short and J 6 bases short, with 24 bases between. The CDR3 runs to 18 residues. The CDR3 DNA reads as TGCGCCAGCAGCCAAGATCTCCCTGGGCTTACGTTGGAGAGCGAGCAGTACTTC. Protein sequence: CASSQDLPGLTLESEQYF.

Points on this clonotype: Given the absence of the conserved phenylalanine or tryptophan at the CDR3 end, a read error is likely. The chain carries TRBV28 and TRBJ2-3; D is undetermined. CDR3 length: 16 residues. Germline values: CDR1 MDHEN, CDR2 SYDVKM. Trimming cost V 0 bases and J 1 base, with 11 bases left between them. Here the CDR3 reads CASSLWRGPGTDTQYV. The CDR3 DNA sequence: TGTGCCAGCAGTTTATGGCGCGGACCTGGCACAGATACGCAGTATGTT.

This clonotype turned up a few times. This chain uses TRBV25-1 with TRBJ2-7; D may match TRBD1 or TRBD2 (6 bases each). This CDR3 contains 15 residues. V was trimmed by 1 base and J by 2 bases, leaving 12 bases between them. CDR1 and CDR2 (germline): MGHDK, SYGVNS. The CDR3 protein is CASSELGGGTYEQYF. DNA of the CDR3: TGTGCCAGCAGTGAATTAGGAGGGGGGACCTACGAGCAGTACTTC.

CDR3 loop: CASSPWTGREETQYF. Written as DNA, the CDR3 is TGTGCCAGCAGTCCTTGGACAGGGAGGGAAGAGACCCAGTACTTC. The chain employs TRBV12-3 or TRBV12-4 and TRBJ2-5, with a weak D call TRBD1 (8 bases). CDR3 length: 15 residues. V lost 5 bases, J lost 3 bases, and 16 bases lay in between.

This chain connects TRBV15 to TRBJ2-1, with D possibly being TRBD1 (5 bases). Trimming pared 0 bases from V and 8 bases from J, leaving 8 bases between. Germline CDR1 is LNHNV and CDR2 is YYDKDF (reference sequence). The CDR3 has 13 residues. The CDR3 DNA sequence: TGTGCCACCAGCAGAGATCAGGGTGATGAGCAGTTCTTC. Protein product: CATSRDQGDEQFF.

This chain connects TRBV29-1 to TRBJ2-3, with D uncertain. CDR1 and CDR2 from the germline V gene are SQVTM and ANQGSEA. The CDR3 runs 13 residues. V lost 4 bases and J lost 4, with 12 bases in between. The CDR3 loop reads CSVGSRLSDTQYF. CDR3 bases: TGCAGCGTTGGGTCAAGGCTCTCAGATACGCAGTATTTT.

CDR3 nucleotide sequence: TGTGCCAGCACCAGGACTAGCGGGCCGTCCTACGAGCAGTACTTC. Translation gives CASTRTSGPSYEQYF. This chain links TRBV6-2 or TRBV6-3 with TRBJ2-7, with 11 bases identical to TRBD2. The CDR3 spans 15 residues. From germline, CDR1 is MNHEY and CDR2 SVGEGT. J lost 1 base, V lost 7 bases, and 6 bases had no gene match.

This chain links TRBV30 with TRBJ2-3, with D uncertain. The CDR3 length is 14 residues. V was trimmed by 0 bases and J by 3 bases, leaving 10 bases between them. Germline CDR1 and CDR2: GTSNPN and SVGIG (reference sequence). CDR3 protein: CAWSVGQVTDTQYF. CDR3 nucleotide sequence: TGTGCCTGGAGTGTTGGGCAGGTAACAGATACGCAGTATTTT.

The rearrangement joins TRBV20-1 to TRBJ2-4, with a tentative D call TRBD1 (5 bases). The CDR3 has 13 residues. The V gene lost 2 bases and the J gene lost 1 base, with 6 bases spanning the gap. Germline values: CDR1 DFQATT, CDR2 SNEGSKA (reference sequence). CDR3 region: CSARQGAKNIQYF. The CDR3 DNA reads as TGCAGTGCTAGACAGGGCGCCAAAAACATTCAGTACTTC.

This chain uses TRBV12-3 or TRBV12-4 with TRBJ2-1; a weak D match, TRBD1 (6 bases). The DNA end favors TRBJ2-7, so the J call may be wrong. The CDR3 extends over 17 amino acids. The DNA of the CDR3 is TGTGCCAGCAGTAGATTTACAGGGCAGAGCCCCTACAATGAGCAGTACTTC. This codes for CASSRFTGQSPYNEQYF.

This rearrangement joins TRBV9 to TRBJ2-5, with D possibly being TRBD2 (5 bases). Germline V CDR1 and CDR2: SGDLS, YYNGEE. CDR3 length: 12 amino acids. The V end lost 3 bases, the J end lost 11 bases, and 14 bases lay between the germline ends. CDR3 amino acids: CASSAQAREQYF. The CDR3 bases are TGTGCCAGCAGCGCCCAAGCTAGGGAGCAGTACTTC.

This chain links TRBV7-9 with TRBJ1-4; possibly TRBD1 for D (6 bases). Germline V gene lookup returns CDR1 SEHNR and CDR2 FQNEAQ (reference sequence). Trimming left V 1 base short and J 11 bases short, with 8 bases between. The CDR3 is 12 amino acids. The CDR3 loop is CASSLVGGKLFF. CDR3 bases: TGTGCCAGCAGCTTAGTGGGGGGCAAACTGTTTTTT.

This clonotype was seen only a few times. The V gene is TRBV9, the J gene TRBJ2-5; 7 bases line up with TRBD2. The CDR3 runs to 19 residues. With V trimmed by 3 bases and J by 4 bases, 21 bases remained unmatched. The V gene's germline CDR1 is SGDLS and CDR2 YYNGEE. In nucleotides, the CDR3 is TGTGCCAGCAGCGACCCGGGGTCCCTAGCGGAGGGTGTGTTAGAGACCCAGTACTTC. It encodes CASSDPGSLAEGVLETQYF. Drawing the rest from reference TRBV9 and TRBJ2-5, the complete variable domain is DSGVTQTPKHLITATGQRVTLRCSPRSGDLSVYWYQQSLDQGLQFLIQYYNGEERAKGNILERFSAQQFPDLHSELNLSSLELGDSALYFCASSDPGSLAEGVLETQYFGPGTRLLVL.

J is TRBJ2-3 and V is TRBV9, with 7 positions matching TRBD2. Germline CDR1 and CDR2: SGDLS and YYNGEE. The CDR3 has 16 amino acids. The V and J ends lost 4 bases and 1 base, in that order; junction bases with no gene match: 9. The CDR3 nucleotides are TGTGCCAGCAGCCCTCGGTGGGGGGGAGGCACAGATACGCAGTATTTT. This sequence encodes CASSPRWGGGTDTQYF.

This clonotype has just a few counts. V is TRBV5-1 and J is TRBJ2-5; 14 nucleotides match TRBD2. The CDR3 loop spans 16 amino acids. J was trimmed by 11 bases and V by 3 bases; bases with no gene match: 12. CDR1 and CDR2 (germline): SGHRS, YFSETQ. The CDR3 nucleotides read TGCGCCAGCAGCTCAAATTACGGGACTAGCGGGAGTGCGCAGTACTTC. Encoded protein: CASSSNYGTSGSAQYF. Full variable domain (missing parts from reference TRBV5-1 and TRBJ2-5): KAGVTQTPRYLIKTRGQQVTLSCSPISGHRSVSWYQQTPGQGLQFLFEYFSETQRNKGNFPGRFSGRQFSNSRSEMNVSTLELGDSALYLCASSSNYGTSGSAQYFGPGTRLLVL.

The chain is built from TRBV20-1 and TRBJ1-4; TRBD1 is a possible D gene (6 bases). Looked up from germline, CDR1 is DFQATT and CDR2 is SNEGSKA (reference sequence). This CDR3 is built from 14 residues. Trimming stripped 5 bases from V and 7 bases from J, with 17 bases between. The CDR3 is CSASQGQDSEKLFF. CDR3 DNA sequence: TGCAGTGCTTCTCAGGGGCAGGATTCTGAAAAACTGTTTTTT.

The rearrangement uses TRBV29-1 and TRBJ2-2; TRBD2 agrees at 7 bases. After removal of 5 bases from V and 0 bases from J, the junction contained 6 bases not matched to a gene. The CDR3 spans 15 residues. The germline V gene has CDR1 SQVTM and CDR2 ANQGSEA. The CDR3: CSVREAGTNTGELFF. In DNA, the CDR3 is TGCAGCGTTCGGGAAGCGGGAACGAACACCGGGGAGCTGTTTTTT.

This clonotype was observed a single time. V usage is TRBV7-2 and J usage is TRBJ2-5, with a tentative D call TRBD2 (6 bases). The germline V gene has CDR1 SGHTA and CDR2 FQGNSA. The V gene lost 5 bases and the J gene lost 3 bases, with 10 bases spanning the gap. The CDR3 covers 13 residues. DNA for the CDR3: TGTGCCAGCAGCCGGGACTCCAAAGAGACCCAGTACTTC. This gives the protein CASSRDSKETQYF. The full variable domain, rest sourced from reference TRBV7-2 and TRBJ2-5, is GAGVSQSPSNKVTEKGKDVELRCDPISGHTALYWYRQSLGQGLEFLIYFQGNSAPDKSGLPSDRFSAERTGGSVSTLTIQRTQQEDSAVYLCASSRDSKETQYFGPGTRLLVL.

This clonotype was observed a handful of times. V usage is TRBV11-2 and J usage is TRBJ2-7; D unresolved. The CDR3 runs 13 residues. The germline V gene has CDR1 SGHAT and CDR2 FQNNGV. Trimming took 5 bases from V and 6 from J, leaving 14 bases between them. Written as DNA, the CDR3 is TGTGCCAGCAGCACCACAAATTCGGTCGAGCAGTACTTC. Protein: CASSTTNSVEQYF.

To note about this clonotype: The junction differs from germline at one of its ends, possibly a read error. The rearrangement links TRBV27 to TRBJ2-6, with D possibly matching TRBD1 (5 bases). CDR1 is MNHEY and CDR2 is SMNVEV in the germline V gene (reference sequence). The CDR3 extends over 14 amino acids. CDR3 DNA: TGTGCCAGCACCGACTCCTCTGGGGCCAGCGTCCTGACTTTC. As protein: CASTDSSGASVLTF.

This clonotype has a handful of counts. This chain connects TRBV2 to TRBJ2-3; TRBD1 agrees at 7 bases. V trimming: 6 bases; J trimming: 2 bases; junction bases outside the gene matches: 5. The germline CDR1 and CDR2 sequences are SNHLY and FYNNEI. The CDR3 is 14 residues long. The CDR3 loop reads CASSPQGYTDTQYF. The CDR3 DNA follows: TGTGCCAGCAGCCCACAGGGGTACACAGATACGCAGTATTTT. The full variable domain, with the rest looked up from reference TRBV2 and TRBJ2-3, is EPEVTQTPSHQVTQMGQEVILRCVPISNHLYFYWYRQILGQKVEFLVSFYNNEISEKSEIFDDQFSVERPDGSNFTLKIRSTKLEDSAMYFCASSPQGYTDTQYFGPGTRLTVL.

The gene calls are TRBV4-3 and TRBJ2-7; D remains unclear. Per germline, CDR1 LGHNA and CDR2 YSLEER. The CDR3 totals 14 residues. V was pared by 1 base and J by 1 base, with 8 bases between. The DNA of the CDR3 is TGCGCCAGCAGCCAAGTCCCGGAGTCCTACGAGCAGTACTTC. Its protein is CASSQVPESYEQYF.

The rearrangement links TRBV7-9 to TRBJ2-5; D unresolved. Deletions cut 0 bases from V and 1 base from J, with 12 bases between. The CDR3 runs 16 residues. Germline CDR1 SEHNR, CDR2 FQNEAQ (reference sequence). The chain's CDR3 is CASSLALGRVQETQYF. DNA of the CDR3: TGTGCCAGCAGCTTAGCGCTTGGGCGCGTCCAAGAGACCCAGTACTTC.